This T cell receptor (beta chain) was sequenced for a study of cytomegalovirus exposure and HLA in healthy donors. 13 Jbeta primers and 60 Vbeta primers were used for the PCR. The data were produced by immunoSEQ multiplex PCR, yet TCRdb's version contains in-frame clones alone and is incomplete. Here the sample spans approximately 120,000 clones, approximately 81% being singletons. Germline CDR1 MNHEY, CDR2 SVGAGI. This CDR3 has 12 residues. Losses at the gene ends were 6 bases for V and 7 bases for J; bases not matched to a gene: 4. The clonotype was recovered from a woman younger than 45 in good health and CMV-seronegative. The rearrangement joins TRBV6-5 to TRBJ1-1, with 8 bases identical to TRBD1. The sequenced sample was PBMCs. CDR3 loop: CASRPQGDEAFF. CDR3 coding DNA: TGTGCCAGCAGACCACAGGGGGATGAAGCTTTCTTT.